A single sample gave rise to the 25 T cell receptor beta chains below, sequenced in a study of T cell clonality in common variable immunodeficiency. Sequenced by immunoSEQ multiplex PCR; TCRdb stores in-frame clones only, minus some. The repertoire consists of about 37,000 clones, none detected only once. The specimen was peripheral blood mononuclear cells. The receptor set was obtained from a person aged 18-69 years in good health.

This clone has only a few counts. The CDR3 is cut off 3 residues early in the read; its end comes from the germline J gene. This rearrangement joins TRBV27 to TRBJ2-7; 7 nucleotides line up with TRBD2. Germline CDR1 MNHEY, CDR2 SMNVEV (reference sequence). This CDR3 region has 14 residues. Trimming cost V 8 bases and J 3 bases; bases outside gene matches: 10. The CDR3 protein is CASSTGREYYEQYF. The CDR3 DNA, read in part, is TGTGCCAGCTCTACCGGGCGGGAGTACTACGAG.

Note on this clone: The CDR3 end is not reached by the read, which stops 3 residues before it; the germline J gene fills it in. This chain links TRBV7-6 with TRBJ1-2; D remains ambiguous. The CDR3 is 13 amino acids. Germline lookup yields CDR1 SGHVS and CDR2 FNYEAQ. The CDR3 protein is CASSPRLAYDYTF. CDR3 DNA, as far as it was read: TGTGCCAGCAGCCCTAGATTAGCCTACGAC. The entire variable domain, with the rest obtained from reference TRBV7-6 and TRBJ1-2, is as follows: GAGVSQSPRYKVTKRGQDVALRCDPISGHVSLYWYRQALGQGPEFLTYFNYEAQQDKSGLPNDRFSAERPEGSISTLTIQRTEQRDSAMYRCASSPRLAYDYTFGSGTRLTVV.

This clone has only a few counts. Coverage ceases 3 residues before the CDR3 finishes, and the germline J gene fills in the end. This chain connects TRBV20-1 to TRBJ2-3, with TRBD2 matching 12 bases. The germline gives CDR1 DFQATT, CDR2 SNEGSKA (reference sequence). This CDR3 spans 15 amino acids. CDR3 sequence reads: CSARDLAGGSETQYF. The sequenced CDR3 bases are TGCAGTGCTAGAGATCTAGCGGGAGGGTCCGAGACG.

CDR3 protein: CASSQGYEQYF. The CDR3 bases that were read are TGTGCCAGTTCGCAGGGCTACGAG. The chain uses TRBV19 and TRBJ2-7, with D possibly matching TRBD1 (5 bases). The read terminates 3 residues ahead of where the CDR3 ends, so the germline J gene completes it. CDR1 LNHDA and CDR2 SQIVND come from the germline V gene (reference sequence). This CDR3 comprises 11 residues. Trimming cost V 8 bases and J 3 bases, with 8 bases left between them.

Only a few counts were recorded for this clone. The read ends 3 residues shy of where the CDR3 ends; the end is completed using the germline J gene. The V call is TRBV2, the J call TRBJ2-1, with a tentative D call TRBD2 (6 bases). The CDR3 consists of 15 residues. CDR1 and CDR2 (germline): SNHLY, FYNNEI. Deletions cut 9 bases from V and 0 bases from J, with 15 bases between. CDR3 DNA (partial): TGTGCCAGTCCGAGCGGGTTGAGCTCCTACAATGAG. Translated, it gives CASPSGLSSYNE. In full, the CDR3 reads CASPSGLSSYNEQFF.

This clone was detected ten times or more. The read stops 3 residues short of the end of the CDR3; the missing end is completed from the germline J gene. The chain couples TRBV5-1 to TRBJ2-2; TRBD1 is a possible D gene (5 bases). This CDR3 region has 14 residues. Germline V lookup: CDR1 SGHRS, CDR2 YFSETQ. The V gene lost 1 base and the J gene lost 6 bases, with 10 bases spanning the gap. The CDR3 loop is CASSLPQGSGELFF. The sequenced part of the CDR3 DNA is TGCGCCAGCAGCTTGCCCCAGGGTTCCGGGGAG. The full variable domain, completed using reference TRBV5-1 and TRBJ2-2, is KAGVTQTPRYLIKTRGQQVTLSCSPISGHRSVSWYQQTPGQGLQFLFEYFSETQRNKGNFPGRFSGRQFSNSRSEMNVSTLELGDSALYLCASSLPQGSGELFFGEGSRLTVL.

This clone was picked up a small number of times. The same CDR3 arises from other DNA sequences in this sample as well. Here the CDR3 reads CASSEPDRPGGYSNQPQHF. Incomplete CDR3 DNA: TGTGCCAGCAGTGAACCGGACCGTCCCGGCGGGTATAGCAATCAGCCC. V is TRBV2 and J is TRBJ1-5, with D hard to call. The read stops 3 residues short of the end of the CDR3; the missing end is completed from the germline J gene. V was trimmed by 2 bases and J by 0 bases, leaving 20 bases between them. CDR3 length: 19 residues. The germline gives CDR1 SNHLY, CDR2 FYNNEI.

This clone was counted ten times or more. The missing CDR3 end, 3 residues past where the read stops, is filled in from the germline J gene. The gene calls are TRBV20-1 and TRBJ2-3; 13 bases are a match to TRBD2. The germline CDR1 and CDR2 sequences are DFQATT and SNEGSKA (reference sequence). The V gene end was trimmed by 3 bases and the J gene end by 2 bases; junction bases not matched to a gene: 5. This CDR3 has 16 amino acids. CDR3 amino acids: CSASRLAGGDTDTQYF. The covered CDR3 bases are TGCAGTGCTAGCCGACTAGCGGGGGGCGACACAGATACG.

Many counts were recorded for this clone. The read ends 3 residues before the CDR3 terminus; that terminus is restored from the germline J gene. The rearrangement joins TRBV29-1 to TRBJ1-2; maybe TRBD1 (6 bases). The CDR3 sequence is 12 residues long. V was shortened by 3 bases and J by 2 bases, with 7 bases between the two germline ends. Germline values: CDR1 SQVTM, CDR2 ANQGSEA. The CDR3 is CSVDTGNYGYTF. The CDR3 bases that were read are TGCAGCGTTGATACAGGGAACTATGGC.

This clone was found many times. The read stops 3 residues short of the end of the CDR3; the missing end is completed from the germline J gene. The V call is TRBV20-1, the J call TRBJ2-5, with 11 nucleotides matching TRBD1. This CDR3 spans 15 amino acids. Trimming took 1 base from V and 6 from J; bases not matched to a gene: 7. Germline V lookup: CDR1 DFQATT, CDR2 SNEGSKA (reference sequence). The CDR3 sequence is CSARVGQGVRKTQYF. CDR3 bases read: TGCAGTGCTAGAGTGGGACAGGGGGTAAGAAAGACC.

As for this clone: The CDR3 is cut off 3 residues early in the read; its end comes from the germline J gene. The chain couples TRBV10-2 to TRBJ2-2; D uncertain. Germline CDR1 WSHSY, CDR2 SAAADI. The CDR3 is made up of 10 amino acids. The V and J ends lost 6 bases and 8 bases respectively, with 4 bases between them. The CDR3 loop reads CASRAGELFF. CDR3 DNA (partial): TGCGCCAGCAGAGCGGGGGAG.

In its sample, this clone was seen many times. Read coverage stops 3 residues before the CDR3 terminus; the germline J gene supplies the remainder. The rearrangement links TRBV7-9 to TRBJ2-2; D uncertain. Per germline, CDR1 SEHNR and CDR2 FQNEAQ (reference sequence). This CDR3 is built from 15 residues. Between the trimmed V and J ends, which lost 1 base and 2 bases, there was a span of 8 bases. The CDR3 DNA, read in part, is TGTGCCAGCAGCTTAGGTTCAGTTAACACCGGGGAG. It codes for CASSLGSVNTGE. The CDR3 reads in full as CASSLGSVNTGELFF. The full variable domain, with the rest looked up from reference TRBV7-9 and TRBJ2-2, is DTGVSQNPRHKITKRGQNVTFRCDPISEHNRLYWYRQTLGQGPEFLTYFQNEAQLEKSRLLSDRFSAERPKGSFSTLEIQRTEQGDSAMYLCASSLGSVNTGELFFGEGSRLTVL.

As to this clone: The sequence runs out 3 residues before the end of the CDR3; the remainder is reconstructed from the germline J gene. The chain has TRBV7-8 and TRBJ1-1; TRBD1 agrees at 8 bases. The CDR3 consists of 13 residues. Per germline, CDR1 SGHVS and CDR2 FQNEAQ. The V segment lost 5 bases and the J segment 5 bases; nucleotides outside the gene matches: 4. The CDR3 bases that were read are TGTGCCAGCAGCCAGGGGGCCGGGACTGAA. This translates into CASSQGAGTE. Given in full, the CDR3 is CASSQGAGTEAFF.

This clone showed up many times. The CDR3 end lies 3 residues beyond the end of the read and is filled in from the germline J gene. The same CDR3 can be traced to other DNA sequences in this sample. The gene calls are TRBV5-6 and TRBJ2-6, with TRBD2 as a possible D gene (6 bases). The CDR3 sequence is 15 residues long. V dropped 4 bases and J dropped 0 bases, with 8 bases sitting between them. The germline V gene has CDR1 SGHDT and CDR2 YYEEEE. The CDR3 bases that were read are TGTGCCAGCAGCCTGGGACTCTCTGGGGCCAACGTC. Protein product: CASSLGLSGANV. The full CDR3 reads CASSLGLSGANVLTF.

This clone was counted a few times. The CDR3 goes on 3 residues after the read ends, and that part is filled in from the germline J gene. J is TRBJ1-5 and V is TRBV5-1, with D possibly TRBD1 on 5 matching bases. The germline V gene encodes CDR1 SGHRS and CDR2 YFSETQ. The CDR3 sequence is 15 residues long. The V and J ends lost 0 bases and 1 base respectively, with 8 bases between them. The CDR3 loop is CASSLAGGSNQPQHF. Partial CDR3 DNA: TGCGCCAGCAGCTTGGCCGGGGGGAGCAATCAGCCC.

This clone was observed many times. The sequence runs out 3 residues before the end of the CDR3; the remainder is reconstructed from the germline J gene. J is TRBJ1-1 and V is TRBV7-8; D is unresolved. Trimming removed 3 bases at V and 3 bases at J, with 17 bases between. CDR3 length: 16 residues. The germline CDR1 and CDR2 sequences are SGHVS and FQNEAQ. The covered CDR3 bases are TGTGCCAGCAGCTTTTCCTGGCCCAGCAGGTACACTGAA. Amino acid sequence: CASSFSWPSRYTE. The whole CDR3 region reads CASSFSWPSRYTEAFF.

In this sample, this clone turned up many times. The sequence runs out 3 residues before the end of the CDR3; the remainder is reconstructed from the germline J gene. J is TRBJ2-3 and V is TRBV11-3, with 9 nucleotides matching TRBD1. Losses at the gene ends were 6 bases for V and 8 bases for J; bases not matched to a gene: 9. This CDR3 comprises 14 residues. The V gene's germline CDR1 is SGHNT and CDR2 YENEEA. The CDR3 bases that were read are TGTGCCAGCAGTCCGGGACAGGGTGGGAGTACG. Translated: CASSPGQGGST. The whole CDR3 protein is CASSPGQGGSTQYF.

This clone came up many times. The read falls 3 residues short of the CDR3 end, and the missing part is taken from the germline J gene. This chain links TRBV5-1 with TRBJ2-5; perhaps TRBD2 as D (7 bases). The CDR3 runs 16 residues. Per the germline V gene, CDR1 is SGHRS and CDR2 is YFSETQ. Trimming took 3 bases from V and 7 from J, leaving 22 bases between them. The covered CDR3 bases are TGCGCCAGCAGCTCCACCGGGACAAGGGGAGGGGGGACC. This encodes CASSSTGTRGGGT. The CDR3 in its entirety is CASSSTGTRGGGTQYF.

This clone was seen at least ten times. The read ends 3 residues before the CDR3 terminus; that terminus is restored from the germline J gene. The chain recombines TRBV2 with TRBJ2-7; TRBD1 matches 8 bases. This CDR3 contains 15 residues. The V gene end was trimmed by 7 bases and the J gene end by 3 bases; junction bases not matched to a gene: 11. Germline V gene sequence: CDR1 SNHLY, CDR2 FYNNEI. The chain's CDR3 is CASTETGGHGYEQYF. The sequenced CDR3 bases are TGTGCCAGCACCGAAACAGGGGGACATGGCTACGAG.

For this clone: The sequence runs out 3 residues before the end of the CDR3; the remainder is reconstructed from the germline J gene. The chain recombines TRBV5-6 with TRBJ1-2, with 8 bases matching TRBD1. V trimming: 4 bases; J trimming: 6 bases; junction bases outside the gene matches: 8. Germline V lookup: CDR1 SGHDT, CDR2 YYEEEE. This CDR3 region has 14 residues. The CDR3 bases that were read are TGTGCCAGCAGCACCCGGACAGGGCCCCATGGC. Protein product: CASSTRTGPHG. The full CDR3 is CASSTRTGPHGYTF.

A few counts support this clone. The CDR3 is CASSPGQGTYYEQYF. The sequenced part of the CDR3 DNA is TGCGCCAGCAGCCCGGGACAGGGAACTTACTACGAG. The gene calls are TRBV5-1 and TRBJ2-7; TRBD1 agrees at 9 bases. The read finishes 3 residues shy of the CDR3 end, and the germline J gene is used to complete it. This CDR3 comprises 15 residues. J gave up 3 bases and V 4 bases, and 8 bases lay outside the gene matches. Germline V gene lookup returns CDR1 SGHRS and CDR2 YFSETQ.

This clone was detected many times. The CDR3 extends 3 residues past the end of the read, so its final part is completed from the germline J gene. The chain links TRBV20-1 to TRBJ2-2, with a tentative D call TRBD2 (7 bases). Germline V gives CDR1 DFQATT, CDR2 SNEGSKA (reference sequence). This CDR3 has 14 residues. The part of the CDR3 DNA that was read is TGCAGTGCCGGATTACAGGGCCGGGGGGAAAAG. Its translation: CSAGLQGRGEK. In full, the CDR3 is CSAGLQGRGEKLFF.

In this sample, this clone turned up many times. Read data end 3 residues before the CDR3 end; the end is taken from the germline J gene. The chain has TRBV19 and TRBJ2-1; D may be TRBD2 (5 bases). Trimming stripped 5 bases from V and 9 bases from J, with 20 bases between. Germline V gene sequence: CDR1 LNHDA, CDR2 SQIVND (reference sequence). The CDR3 loop spans 15 amino acids. The part of the CDR3 DNA that was read is TGTGCCAGTAGTCTCGGACTCACTAGGCCTAGTGAG. Translating it yields CASSLGLTRPSE. The entire CDR3 reads CASSLGLTRPSEQFF.

This clone was observed at least ten times. Read data end 3 residues before the CDR3 end; the end is taken from the germline J gene. The J gene is TRBJ2-6, the V gene TRBV18, with TRBD1 matching over 7 bases. Germline CDR1 KGHSH, CDR2 LQKENI. J was trimmed by 0 bases and V by 0 bases; bases with no gene match: 8. The CDR3 has 19 residues. The CDR3 sequence: CASSPPPTGLSSGANVLTF. The DNA read from the CDR3 is TGTGCCAGCTCACCACCGCCGACAGGGTTGAGCTCTGGGGCCAACGTC.

At least ten counts were recorded for this clone. The CDR3 end is not reached by the read, which stops 3 residues before it; the germline J gene fills it in. The rearrangement uses TRBV20-1 and TRBJ2-7, with 14 bases aligning to TRBD2. Looked up from germline, CDR1 is DFQATT and CDR2 is SNEGSKA (reference sequence). This CDR3 is built from 15 residues. The V segment lost 5 bases and the J segment 6 bases; nucleotides outside the gene matches: 9. CDR3 region: CSALRLAGGPGEQYF. The CDR3 DNA, read in part, is TGCAGTGCTTTAAGACTAGCGGGGGGGCCCGGCGAG.